Listed below are T cell receptor beta chains from one sample, sequenced in a study of cytotoxic CD8 clonotypes in ibrutinib-treated CLL. The table came from immunoSEQ multiplex PCR; TCRdb's copy has only in-frame clones and leaves some out. The sample lists approximately 46,000 clones, over 60% occurring once. Sequencing used PBMCs, obtained after 12 months of ibrutinib treatment. The source of these receptors is a human donor with chronic lymphocytic leukemia. CDR3s include the opening cysteine and the closing phenylalanine or tryptophan. The D gene is left open where the match is weak. Only part of the rows carry a size: once, few, many, or a class if the clone is expanded.

CDR3 protein | CDR3 DNA | V gene | clone size | CDR3 length | D gene | J gene
CASSRASGSQETQYF | TGTGCCAGTAGTCGGGCTAGCGGGAGTCAAGAGACCCAGTACTTC | TRBV19 | - | 15 | TRBD2 | TRBJ2-5
CASSQESGAGNQPQHF | TGCGCCAGCAGCCAAGAAAGTGGGGCAGGGAATCAGCCCCAGCATTTT | TRBV4-3 | few | 16 | - | TRBJ1-5
CASSPQGGGGNEQFF | TGCGCCAGCAGCCCACAGGGGGGAGGTGGTAATGAGCAGTTCTTC | TRBV5-1 | - | 15 | TRBD1 | TRBJ2-1
CASSIRGEQYEQYF | TGTGCCAGTAGTATAAGAGGTGAGCAATACGAGCAGTACTTC | TRBV19 | - | 14 | - | TRBJ2-7
CASSPGTGLETQYF | TGTGCCAGCAGCCCTGGGACAGGGCTAGAGACCCAGTACTTC | TRBV7-9 | - | 14 | TRBD1 | TRBJ2-5
CASSLPGTLNEQYF | TGTGCCAGCAGCTTGCCCGGGACCTTAAACGAGCAGTACTTC | TRBV5-5 | - | 14 | - | TRBJ2-7
CASSQDTGGGYEQYF | TGTGCCAGCAGCCAAGATACGGGAGGTGGCTACGAGCAGTACTTC | TRBV14 | - | 15 | TRBD2 | TRBJ2-7
CASSFFGVQETQYF | TGTGCCAGCAGTTTTTTCGGTGTACAAGAGACCCAGTACTTC | TRBV28 | - | 14 | - | TRBJ2-5
CASSGLDDNEQFF | TGTGCCAGCAGCGGACTAGATGACAATGAGCAGTTCTTC | TRBV13 | - | 13 | TRBD2 | TRBJ2-1
CASSPKHEQYF | TGTGCCAGCAGTCCGAAGCACGAGCAGTACTTC | TRBV7-3 | many | 11 | - | TRBJ2-7
CASSLGTEAFF | TGTGCCAGCAGTTTAGGAACAGAAGCTTTCTTT | TRBV28 | - | 11 | - | TRBJ1-1
CASSGGIAGYEQYF | TGTGCCAGCAGCGGGGGGATAGCGGGCTACGAGCAGTACTTC | TRBV5-6 | few | 14 | TRBD2 | TRBJ2-7
CASSLVVAGWGEQFF | TGTGCCAGCAGCTTAGTTGTCGCGGGGTGGGGTGAGCAGTTCTTC | TRBV11-2 | few | 15 | - | TRBJ2-1
CASSVQETQYF | TGTGCCAGCAGCGTCCAAGAGACCCAGTACTTC | TRBV6-1 | - | 11 | - | TRBJ2-5
CASSPLGSKNEQFF | TGTGCCAGCAGTCCCCTCGGGTCGAAGAATGAGCAGTTCTTC | TRBV6-1 | - | 14 | - | TRBJ2-1
CASSIGRRIQETQYF | TGTGCCAGCAGCATCGGAAGGCGGATACAAGAGACCCAGTACTTC | TRBV21-1 | - | 15 | - | TRBJ2-5
CASSPPRAGHYGYTF | TGTGCCAGCTCACCACCGCGGGCCGGCCACTATGGCTACACCTTC | TRBV18 | few | 15 | - | TRBJ1-2
CASSPLTQSSGANVLTF | TGCGCCAGCAGCCCTTTGACTCAGAGCTCTGGGGCCAACGTCCTGACTTTC | TRBV5-1 | - | 17 | - | TRBJ2-6
CASSSERLAGELTQYF | TGTGCCAGCAGCTCGGAACGACTAGCGGGAGAGCTAACGCAGTATTTT | TRBV5-4 | - | 16 | TRBD2 | TRBJ2-3
CASSSGTADNQPQHF | TGTGCCAGCAGTTCTGGGACAGCCGATAATCAGCCCCAGCATTTT | TRBV28 | - | 15 | TRBD1 | TRBJ1-5
CASSMRTDPSGNTIYF | TGTGCCAGTAGTATGCGGACGGACCCCTCTGGAAACACCATATATTTT | TRBV19 | once | 16 | - | TRBJ1-3
CASSRQGTTEAFF | TGTGCCAGCAGCCGACAGGGTACGACTGAAGCTTTCTTT | TRBV6-5 | - | 13 | TRBD1 | TRBJ1-1
CASSQGPGYPTDTQYF | TGTGCCAGCAGCCAAGGTCCAGGGTATCCCACAGATACGCAGTATTTT | TRBV14 | - | 16 | - | TRBJ2-3
CASSYGRLAGGEQYF | TGTGCCAGTAGCTATGGGAGACTAGCGGGAGGGGAGCAGTACTTC | TRBV19 | - | 15 | TRBD2 | TRBJ2-7
CASSRRSTEAFF | TGTGCCAGCAGCCGGCGGTCCACTGAAGCTTTCTTT | TRBV14 | - | 12 | - | TRBJ1-1
CATGTSGNNEQFF | TGTGCCACCGGGACTAGCGGCAACAATGAGCAGTTCTTC | TRBV19 | - | 13 | TRBD2 | TRBJ2-1
CARAGHPGNQPQHF | TGCGCCAGGGCGGGACACCCAGGCAATCAGCCCCAGCATTTT | TRBV10-2 | - | 14 | - | TRBJ1-5
CASSLGLAGVTGELFF | TGTGCCAGCAGCTTGGGCCTAGCGGGAGTTACCGGGGAGCTGTTTTTT | TRBV5-4 | - | 16 | TRBD2 | TRBJ2-2
CASTPEVAKGSVRYGYTF | TGTGCCAGCACCCCGGAAGTGGCAAAAGGGTCCGTTCGCTATGGCTACACCTTC | TRBV7-2 | once | 18 | - | TRBJ1-2
CASSRDKGLNEQFF | TGTGCCAGCAGCCGGGACAAGGGACTCAATGAGCAGTTCTTC | TRBV6-4 | - | 14 | - | TRBJ2-1
CASSPTSFADTQYF | TGTGCCAGCAGCCCGACTAGTTTCGCAGATACGCAGTATTTT | TRBV7-9 | - | 14 | - | TRBJ2-3
CASSEFRVYEQYF | TGTGCCAGCAGTGAGTTCAGGGTTTACGAGCAGTACTTC | TRBV2 | - | 13 | - | TRBJ2-7
CAWIGTPGTEAFF | TGTGCCTGGATTGGGACGCCAGGCACTGAAGCTTTCTTT | TRBV30 | - | 13 | - | TRBJ1-1
CASSLGHRRGTEAFF | TGTGCCAGCAGCTTAGGACATCGTCGTGGCACTGAAGCTTTCTTT | TRBV7-2 | - | 15 | - | TRBJ1-1
CASSQEAIGVSADTQYF | TGCGCCAGCAGCCAAGAGGCAATCGGGGTATCCGCAGATACGCAGTATTTT | TRBV4-3 | - | 17 | - | TRBJ2-3
CASNDRGYEQYF | TGTGCCAGCAACGACAGGGGTTACGAGCAGTACTTC | TRBV28 | few | 12 | TRBD1 | TRBJ2-7
CASSPSAQGAGGPTDTQYF | TGTGCCAGCAGCCCTAGCGCCCAGGGAGCGGGAGGGCCTACAGATACGCAGTATTTT | TRBV9 | - | 19 | TRBD2 | TRBJ2-3
CASSVKIEAVEQYF | TGTGCCAGCAGTGTAAAAATTGAGGCTGTCGAGCAGTACTTC | TRBV6-1 | - | 14 | - | TRBJ2-7
CSVSRGSGRTNYEQYF | TGCAGCGTTTCTCGGGGTAGCGGGAGGACTAACTACGAGCAGTACTTC | TRBV29-1 | - | 16 | TRBD2 | TRBJ2-7
CASNRGQGYNEQFF | TGTGCCAGTAACAGGGGACAGGGGTACAATGAGCAGTTCTTC | TRBV27 | - | 14 | TRBD1 | TRBJ2-1